Following are 25 T cell receptor beta chains from one sample sequenced in a study of T cells in Graves' hyperthyroidism and ophthalmopathy (dated by TCRdb to between 2018 and 2020). Preparation of the library involved multiplex PCR. Sequencing used an Illumina HiSeq 2000. Amplification of TCR beta CDR3 regions was carried out from RNA transcripts. The first round of RT-PCR for the TCR CDR3 was performed with the HTBI primer set and the Qiagen OneStep RT-PCR kit. Clones were called with MiXCR by TCRdb after fastp trimmed the public reads at Q25, and only in-frame beta chains were retained. Rows with one shared CDR3 protein collapse into an entry with the most common genes and DNA. The sample records hundreds of thousands of distinct CDR3 sequences, around 22% of which are singletons. The ten most abundant clones make up about 11% of the sample. Specimen: blood. The source is a woman aged 30 to 39 with Graves' ophthalmopathy.

Ten or more counts support this clonotype. V gene TRBV5-1 combines with J gene TRBJ1-2, with unresolved D. Germline lookup yields CDR1 SGHRS and CDR2 YFSETQ. The CDR3 is 14 residues long. Trimming removed 1 base from V and 4 bases from J, with 11 bases in between. The chain's CDR3 is CASSLRGGGYGYTF. The CDR3, as DNA: TGCGCCAGCAGCTTGCGGGGAGGCGGCTATGGCTACACCTTC.

The table lists this clonotype with many counts. The rearrangement links TRBV27 to TRBJ2-7; D not certain. The CDR3 totals 13 residues. Per the germline V gene, CDR1 is MNHEY and CDR2 is SMNVEV (reference sequence). Trimming took off 5 bases at V and 5 bases at J, with 13 bases between the two ends. For the CDR3, the DNA is TGTGCCAGCAGTCAGATGGACGGAAACGAGCAGTACTTC. Protein sequence: CASSQMDGNEQYF.

J is TRBJ2-7 and V is TRBV2; TRBD1 matches 7 bases. Trimming took 8 bases from V and 2 from J; bases not matched to a gene: 15. The CDR3 is made up of 16 amino acids. Germline loops: CDR1 SNHLY, CDR2 FYNNEI. The CDR3 spells CASSKDSGTVTYEQYF. CDR3 nucleotide sequence: TGTGCCAGCTCCAAAGACTCCGGGACAGTAACCTACGAGCAGTACTTC.

The chain carries TRBV6-1 and TRBJ2-7, with a possible D match to TRBD2 (5 bases). The CDR3 spans 13 residues. V was cut by 7 bases and J by 6 bases, with 16 bases left in between. CDR1 is MNHNS, CDR2 SASEGT, per germline. DNA for the CDR3: TGTGCCAGCACAGTGAGGGAAGAGGGCGAGCAGTACTTC. This translates into CASTVREEGEQYF.

This clonotype was seen just once. CDR3 protein: CASSKKANTEAFF. As DNA, the CDR3 is TGTGCCAGTAGCAAGAAGGCGAACACTGAAGCTTTCTTT. The chain carries TRBV19 and TRBJ1-1; D gene uncertain. V lost 6 bases, J lost 1 base, and 9 bases lay in between. This CDR3 spans 13 amino acids. Germline-derived CDR1 and CDR2 are LNHDA and SQIVND (reference sequence).

The CDR3 spells CASSWGTGRNQPQHF. The CDR3 DNA follows: TGTGCCAGCAGTTGGGGGACGGGACGCAATCAGCCCCAGCATTTT. The rearrangement links TRBV27 to TRBJ1-5; a weak D match, TRBD1 (5 bases). Germline-derived CDR1 and CDR2 are MNHEY and SMNVEV (reference sequence). V dropped 4 bases and J dropped 2 bases, with 12 bases sitting between them. The CDR3 is made up of 15 amino acids.

This clonotype occurred many times. This chain links TRBV27 with TRBJ1-4; 8 bases agree with TRBD1. The germline V gene has CDR1 MNHEY and CDR2 SMNVEV (reference sequence). CDR3 size: 16 residues. The J segment lost 10 bases and the V segment lost 5 bases, leaving 15 bases of the junction unmatched. CDR3 in DNA: TGTGCCAGCAGTCTCGGACAGGGCGTTGGTCGCGTAAAACTGTTTTTT. It is translated as CASSLGQGVGRVKLFF.

The CDR3 sequence: CSARVGTGDTEAFF. As DNA, the CDR3 is TGCAGTGCTAGAGTTGGGACAGGGGACACTGAAGCTTTCTTT. The chain combines TRBV20-1 with TRBJ1-1, with 10 nucleotides matching TRBD1. Germline CDR1 reads DFQATT; CDR2 reads SNEGSKA (reference sequence). The CDR3 spans 14 residues. V was clipped by 1 base and J by 3 bases; unmatched bases: 2.

The chain combines TRBV20-1 with TRBJ2-2; the match to TRBD2 covers 15 bases. This CDR3 contains 16 residues. From germline, CDR1 is DFQATT and CDR2 SNEGSKA (reference sequence). The ends lost 1 base at V and 3 bases at J; junction bases unmatched: 0. The chain's CDR3 is CSARGTSGGDTGELFF. CDR3 nucleotides: TGCAGTGCTAGAGGGACTAGCGGGGGGGACACCGGGGAGCTGTTTTTT.

As to this clonotype: Its ends do not fully match the called genes, so a read error is possible. CDR3 residues: CSVDPGFGYIF. Written as DNA, the CDR3 is TGCAGCGTTGACCCAGGGTTCGGCTACATCTTC. The chain links TRBV29-1 to TRBJ1-2; D may be TRBD1 (5 bases). CDR3 length equals 11 residues. Germline V gene data show CDR1 as SQVTM and CDR2 as ANQGSEA.

The V and J genes are TRBV5-1 and TRBJ2-5; D ambiguous. With 4 bases removed from V and 2 bases from J, the gap between germline ends came to 15 bases. This CDR3 contains 15 residues. From germline, CDR1 is SGHRS and CDR2 YFSETQ. The CDR3 sequence is CASSRTSTDQETQYF. In DNA form, the CDR3 reads TGCGCCAGCAGCAGGACCTCTACAGATCAAGAGACCCAGTACTTC. Full variable domain (remainder filled in from reference TRBV5-1 and TRBJ2-5): KAGVTQTPRYLIKTRGQQVTLSCSPISGHRSVSWYQQTPGQGLQFLFEYFSETQRNKGNFPGRFSGRQFSNSRSEMNVSTLELGDSALYLCASSRTSTDQETQYFGPGTRLLVL.

The chain combines TRBV7-2 with TRBJ1-2; 7 positions match TRBD1. V shed 5 bases, J shed 2 bases, and the junction held 8 bases outside the gene matches. Per germline, CDR1 SGHTA and CDR2 FQGNSA. The CDR3 has 15 amino acids. As DNA, the CDR3 is TGTGCCAGCAGCCTTCCCGAGACAGGGAACTATGGCTACACCTTC. This gives the protein CASSLPETGNYGYTF.

This clonotype was seen a few times. This chain links TRBV10-3 with TRBJ1-1; D is possibly TRBD1 (6 bases). Trimming shortened V by 3 bases and J by 0 bases, and 11 bases separated the two germline ends. The CDR3 extends over 15 amino acids. CDR1 and CDR2 from the germline V gene are ENHRY and SYGVKD. The CDR3 spells CAISEETGMNTEAFF. CDR3 DNA: TGTGCCATCAGTGAAGAGACAGGCATGAACACTGAAGCTTTCTTT.

This clonotype was seen ten or more times. The chain is built from TRBV6-2 or TRBV6-3 and TRBJ1-5; no clear D. CDR3 length: 12 residues. Germline V gene data show CDR1 as MNHEY and CDR2 as SVGEGT. V shed 5 bases and J shed 6 bases, with 8 bases lying between them. In DNA form, the CDR3 reads TGTGCCAGCAGTCACTTTAGTCAGCCCCAGCATTTT. This codes for CASSHFSQPQHF.

In this sample, this clonotype turned up a few times. The chain employs TRBV29-1 and TRBJ1-1; 8 bases line up with TRBD1. The length of the CDR3 is 13 residues. Germline CDR1 reads SQVTM; CDR2 reads ANQGSEA. The J segment lost 4 bases and the V segment lost 4 bases, leaving 5 bases of the junction unmatched. The CDR3 here is CSVATQGATEAFF. CDR3 in DNA: TGCAGCGTTGCAACCCAGGGGGCCACTGAAGCTTTCTTT.

The sample holds many counts of this clonotype. The chain combines TRBV9 with TRBJ1-1; 9 bases match TRBD1. J lost 4 bases, V lost 3 bases, and 7 bases had no gene match. The CDR3 covers 15 residues. In germline, CDR1 is SGDLS, CDR2 YYNGEE. For the CDR3, the DNA is TGTGCCAGCAGCGGACGGGACAGGGTCGGCACTGAAGCTTTCTTT. This translates into CASSGRDRVGTEAFF.

V usage is TRBV29-1 and J usage is TRBJ2-5; no clear D. Germline V gives CDR1 SQVTM, CDR2 ANQGSEA. The CDR3 is 12 residues long. Here the CDR3 DNA reads TGCGCCATGCGACTCAACCAAGAGACCCAGTACTTC. Its translation: CAMRLNQETQYF.

This clonotype was recorded many times. The germline gene is not matched at one end of the junction; a read error may be the cause. V is TRBV19 and J is TRBJ2-6; D is undetermined. CDR1 is LNHDA, CDR2 SQIVND, per germline (reference sequence). This CDR3 has 12 amino acids. The CDR3 DNA reads TGTACCAGTCTTGGAGGGGCCAACGTCCTGACTTTC. As protein: CTSLGGANVLTF.

This clonotype was found a few times. The CDR3 region has the DNA TGTGCCAGCAGCCTTACGATTGGGAACACTGAAGCTTTCTTT. Translating it yields CASSLTIGNTEAFF. The chain carries TRBV14 and TRBJ1-1; D not certain. CDR3 size: 14 residues. Trimming removed 4 bases from V and 1 base from J, with 10 bases in between. Germline CDR1 and CDR2: SGHDN and FVKESK.

The chain joins TRBV6-1 to TRBJ1-2; D unresolved. The CDR3 runs 14 residues. CDR1 is MNHNS, CDR2 SASEGT, per germline. V was pared by 5 bases and J by 3 bases, with 13 bases between. The CDR3 nucleotides read TGTGCCAGCAGTAGCTCCCAGGAGCACTATGGCTACACCTTC. It specifies CASSSSQEHYGYTF.

This clonotype was detected many times. This CDR3 reads CATGNPSTGELFF. In DNA form, the CDR3 reads TGTGCCACCGGCAACCCGAGCACCGGGGAGCTGTTTTTT. The rearrangement links TRBV24-1 to TRBJ2-2; D not resolved. V lost 9 bases to trimming and J lost 4 bases, with 11 bases between them. CDR1 and CDR2 (germline): KGHDR, SFDVKD. There are 13 residues in the CDR3.

V is TRBV12-3 or TRBV12-4 and J is TRBJ2-7; TRBD2 is a possible D gene (5 bases). V lost 3 bases to trimming and J lost 1 base, with 13 bases between them. The CDR3 has 15 amino acids. DNA of the CDR3: TGTGCCAGCAGTTTTTATACCCCGGGATCCTACGAGCAGTACTTC. Protein sequence: CASSFYTPGSYEQYF.

The chain employs TRBV29-1 and TRBJ2-1, with unresolved D. Trimming left V 6 bases short and J 3 bases short, with 12 bases between. Germline lookup yields CDR1 SQVTM and CDR2 ANQGSEA. The CDR3 totals 13 residues. DNA for the CDR3: TGCAGCGTACCGGGCCCGGACTACAATGAGCAGTTCTTC. It specifies CSVPGPDYNEQFF.

The rearrangement links TRBV20-1 to TRBJ2-7, with D perhaps TRBD1 (5 bases). Trimming took off 0 bases at V and 0 bases at J, with 18 bases between the two ends. CDR1 is DFQATT and CDR2 is SNEGSKA in the germline V gene (reference sequence). There are 17 residues in the CDR3. The CDR3 protein is CSARDQRSRVTSYEQYF. Here the CDR3 DNA reads TGCAGTGCTAGAGATCAAAGGAGCAGGGTTACCTCCTACGAGCAGTACTTC.

This clonotype was seen at least ten times. The chain is built from TRBV6-2 or TRBV6-3 and TRBJ1-5; D is unclear. Germline V gene lookup returns CDR1 MNHEY and CDR2 SVGEGT. V was clipped by 6 bases and J by 3 bases, with 6 bases between them. The CDR3 has 12 residues. The DNA of the CDR3 is TGTGCCAGCAGGACGACCAATCAGCCCCAGCATTTT. Amino acids: CASRTTNQPQHF.